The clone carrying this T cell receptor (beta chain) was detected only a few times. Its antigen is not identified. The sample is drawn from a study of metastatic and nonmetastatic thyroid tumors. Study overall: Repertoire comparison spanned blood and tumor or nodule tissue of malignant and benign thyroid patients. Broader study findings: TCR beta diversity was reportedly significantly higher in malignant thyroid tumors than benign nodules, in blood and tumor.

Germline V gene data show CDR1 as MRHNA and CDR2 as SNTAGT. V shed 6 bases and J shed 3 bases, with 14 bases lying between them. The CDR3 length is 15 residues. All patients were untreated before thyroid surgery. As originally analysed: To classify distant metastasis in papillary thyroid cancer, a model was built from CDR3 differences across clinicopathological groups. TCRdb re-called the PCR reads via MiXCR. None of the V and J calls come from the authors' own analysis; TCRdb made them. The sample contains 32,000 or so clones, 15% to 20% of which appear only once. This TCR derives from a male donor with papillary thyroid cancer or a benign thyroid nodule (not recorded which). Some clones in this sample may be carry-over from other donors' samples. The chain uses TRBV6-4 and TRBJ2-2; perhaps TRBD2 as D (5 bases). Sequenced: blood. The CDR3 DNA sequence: TGTGCCAGCAGCGGGGATAGTGTGGACACCGGGGAGCTGTTTTTT. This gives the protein CASSGDSVDTGELFF.